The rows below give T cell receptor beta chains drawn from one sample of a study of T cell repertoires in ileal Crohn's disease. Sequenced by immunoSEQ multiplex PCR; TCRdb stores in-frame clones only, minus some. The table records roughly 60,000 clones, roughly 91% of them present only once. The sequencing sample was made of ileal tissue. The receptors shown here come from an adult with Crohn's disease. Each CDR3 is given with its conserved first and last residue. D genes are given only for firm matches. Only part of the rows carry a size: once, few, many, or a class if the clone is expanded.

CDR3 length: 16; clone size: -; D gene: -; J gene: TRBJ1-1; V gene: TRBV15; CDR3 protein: CATSRASGTWNTEAFF; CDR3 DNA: TGTGCCACCAGCAGAGCCTCCGGGACTTGGAACACTGAAGCTTTCTTT
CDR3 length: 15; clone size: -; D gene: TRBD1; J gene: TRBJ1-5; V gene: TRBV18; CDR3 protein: CASSPPGTGNQPQHF; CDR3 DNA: TGTGCCAGCTCACCACCTGGGACAGGGAATCAGCCCCAGCATTTT
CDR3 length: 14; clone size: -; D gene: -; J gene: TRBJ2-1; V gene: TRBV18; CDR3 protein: CASSPLVGANEQFF; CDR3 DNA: TGTGCCAGCTCACCCCTGGTGGGAGCCAATGAGCAGTTCTTC
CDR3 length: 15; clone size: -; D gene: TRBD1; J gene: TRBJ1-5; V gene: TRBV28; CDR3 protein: CASRTDRVLGQPQHF; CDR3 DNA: TGTGCCAGCAGGACGGACAGGGTGTTGGGGCAGCCCCAGCATTTT
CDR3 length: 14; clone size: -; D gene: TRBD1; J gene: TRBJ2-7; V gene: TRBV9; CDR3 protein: CASSVGTGNYEQYF; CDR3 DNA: TGTGCCAGCAGCGTCGGGACAGGGAACTACGAGCAGTACTTC
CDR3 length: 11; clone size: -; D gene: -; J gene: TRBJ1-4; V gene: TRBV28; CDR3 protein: CASWTAEKLFF; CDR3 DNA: TGTGCCAGCTGGACAGCGGAAAAACTGTTTTTT
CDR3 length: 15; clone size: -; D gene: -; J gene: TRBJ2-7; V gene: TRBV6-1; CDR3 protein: CASSPPRQGSYEQYF; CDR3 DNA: TGTGCCAGCAGCCCCCCTAGGCAGGGTTCCTACGAGCAGTACTTC
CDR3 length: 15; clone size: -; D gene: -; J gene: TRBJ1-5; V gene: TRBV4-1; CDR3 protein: CASSQNRDFNQPQHF; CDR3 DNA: TGCGCCAGCAGCCAAAACAGGGATTTCAATCAGCCCCAGCATTTT
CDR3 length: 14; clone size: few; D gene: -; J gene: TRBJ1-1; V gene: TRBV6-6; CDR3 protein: CASSYGQMNTEAFF; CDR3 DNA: TGTGCCAGCAGTTACGGACAGATGAACACTGAAGCTTTCTTT
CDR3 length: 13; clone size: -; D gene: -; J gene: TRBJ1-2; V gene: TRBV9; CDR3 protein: CASSGARRYGYTF; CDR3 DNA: TGTGCCAGCAGCGGAGCTAGACGGTATGGCTACACCTTC
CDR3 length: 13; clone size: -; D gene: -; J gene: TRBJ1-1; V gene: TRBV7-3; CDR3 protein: CASSHDRNTEAFF; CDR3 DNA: TGTGCCAGCAGCCACGACAGAAACACTGAAGCTTTCTTT
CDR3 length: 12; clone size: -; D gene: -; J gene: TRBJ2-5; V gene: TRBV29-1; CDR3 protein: CSTGGLGETQYF; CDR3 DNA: TGCAGCACCGGGGGGCTTGGGGAGACCCAGTACTTC
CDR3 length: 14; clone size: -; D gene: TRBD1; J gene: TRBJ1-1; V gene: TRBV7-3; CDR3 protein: CASSPGGHNTEAFF; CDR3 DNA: TGTGCCAGCAGCCCAGGGGGGCACAACACTGAAGCTTTCTTT
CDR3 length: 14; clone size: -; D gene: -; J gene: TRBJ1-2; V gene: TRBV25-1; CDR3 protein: CASSEPTGGQSYTF; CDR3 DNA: TGTGCCAGCAGTGAACCTACCGGCGGTCAGAGCTACACCTTC
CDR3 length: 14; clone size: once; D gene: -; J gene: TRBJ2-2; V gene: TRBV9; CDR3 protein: CASSVSPNTGELFF; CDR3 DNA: TGTGCCAGCAGCGTATCCCCTAACACCGGGGAGCTGTTTTTT
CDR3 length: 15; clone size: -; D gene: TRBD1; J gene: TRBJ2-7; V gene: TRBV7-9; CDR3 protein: CASSHSRDRGNEQYF; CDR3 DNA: TGTGCCAGCAGCCACAGCCGAGACAGGGGGAACGAGCAGTACTTC
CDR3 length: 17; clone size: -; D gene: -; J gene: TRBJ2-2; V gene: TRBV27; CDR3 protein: CASSLIGGFLHTGELFF; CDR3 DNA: TGTGCCAGCAGTTTAATTGGAGGGTTCTTACACACCGGGGAGCTGTTTTTT
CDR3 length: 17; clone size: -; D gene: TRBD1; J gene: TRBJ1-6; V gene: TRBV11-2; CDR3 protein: CASRSTTGVWSNSPLHF; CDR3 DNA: TGTGCCAGCAGGTCGACGACAGGGGTCTGGAGTAATTCACCCCTCCACTTT
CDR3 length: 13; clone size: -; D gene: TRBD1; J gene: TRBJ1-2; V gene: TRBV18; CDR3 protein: CASSPQGADGYTF; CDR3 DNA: TGTGCCAGCTCACCACAGGGGGCGGATGGCTACACCTTC
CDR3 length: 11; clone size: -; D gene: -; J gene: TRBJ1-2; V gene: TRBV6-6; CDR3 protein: CASSYSSGYTF; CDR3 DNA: TGTGCCAGCAGTTACTCGAGTGGCTACACCTTC
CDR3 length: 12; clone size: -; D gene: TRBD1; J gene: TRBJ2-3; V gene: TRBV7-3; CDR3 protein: CASSLGQGVQYF; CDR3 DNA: TGTGCCAGCAGCTTAGGACAGGGTGTGCAGTATTTT
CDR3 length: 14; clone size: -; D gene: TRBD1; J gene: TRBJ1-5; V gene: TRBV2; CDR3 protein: CASTQDRARQPQHF; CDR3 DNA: TGTGCCAGCACCCAGGACAGGGCGAGGCAGCCCCAGCATTTT
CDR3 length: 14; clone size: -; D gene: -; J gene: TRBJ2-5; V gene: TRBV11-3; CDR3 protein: CASSLMRQQETQYF; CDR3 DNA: TGTGCCAGCAGCTTGATGCGGCAACAAGAGACCCAGTACTTC
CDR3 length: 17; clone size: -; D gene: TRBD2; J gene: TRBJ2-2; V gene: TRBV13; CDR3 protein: CASSLFRLAGGPGELFF; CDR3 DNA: TGTGCCAGCAGCTTGTTCAGACTAGCGGGAGGGCCCGGGGAGCTGTTTTTT
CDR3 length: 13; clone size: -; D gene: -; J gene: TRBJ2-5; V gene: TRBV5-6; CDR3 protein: CASSKGVLETQYF; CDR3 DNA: TGTGCCAGCAGCAAGGGGGTATTAGAGACCCAGTACTTC
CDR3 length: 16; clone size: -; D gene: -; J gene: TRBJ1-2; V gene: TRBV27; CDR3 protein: CASSSTYPTGPNGYTF; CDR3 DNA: TGTGCCAGCAGTTCAACCTATCCTACAGGGCCTAATGGCTACACCTTC
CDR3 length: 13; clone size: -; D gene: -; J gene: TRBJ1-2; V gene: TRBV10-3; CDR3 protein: CAISEGQIVGYTF; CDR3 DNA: TGTGCCATCAGTGAGGGACAAATCGTTGGCTACACCTTC
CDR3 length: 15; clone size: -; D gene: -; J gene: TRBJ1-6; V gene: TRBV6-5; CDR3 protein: CASSYSGTQNSPLHF; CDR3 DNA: TGTGCCAGCAGTTACTCGGGGACACAAAATTCACCCCTCCACTTT
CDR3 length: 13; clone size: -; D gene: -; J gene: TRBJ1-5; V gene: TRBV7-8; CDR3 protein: CASSLVSNQPQHF; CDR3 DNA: TGTGCCAGCAGCCTTGTGAGCAATCAGCCCCAGCATTTT
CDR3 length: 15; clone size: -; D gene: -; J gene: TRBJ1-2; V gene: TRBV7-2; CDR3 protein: CASSLAPGGVYGYTF; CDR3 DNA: TGTGCCAGCAGCCTCGCCCCCGGGGGGGTCTATGGCTACACCTTC